Listed here is a single T cell receptor (beta chain). The sample is drawn from a study of cytomegalovirus exposure and HLA in healthy donors. Use of 60 Vbeta and 13 Jbeta primers characterized the PCR. Produced via immunoSEQ multiplex PCR; TCRdb's table is partial and in-frame only. This table has approximately 200,000 clones, roughly four fifths appearing once. Trimming shortened V by 2 bases and J by 0 bases, and 10 bases separated the two germline ends. The germline gives CDR1 LNHDA, CDR2 SQIVND (reference sequence). The CDR3 sequence is 16 residues long. The clonotype originates from a woman between 45 and 65 years old in good health and CMV-seropositive. The chain carries TRBV19 and TRBJ2-2, with D hard to call. Material: PBMCs. CDR3 amino acids: CASSIWSSANTGELFF. The CDR3 DNA reads as TGTGCCAGTAGTATATGGTCCAGCGCGAACACCGGGGAGCTGTTTTTT.